This T cell receptor (beta chain) was found in a study of response to subunit inactivated influenza vaccine. Findings and caveats of the study: Authors proposed each seasonal influenza vaccination draws in few new T cells.

There are many counts of this clonotype. No antigen is known for it. From the RT-PCR reads, TCRdb called clonotypes with MiXCR, one entry per CDR3 protein. The sample has around 180,000 distinct CDR3 sequences, about 9% seen once. In germline, CDR1 is DFQATT, CDR2 SNEGSKA (reference sequence). The trim removed 0 bases at V and 5 bases at J, leaving 6 bases unmatched. This CDR3 spans 15 amino acids. The clonotype was recovered from a man aged 50-59 years who received an inactivated influenza vaccine. The chain recombines TRBV20-1 with TRBJ2-7; 11 nucleotides match TRBD1. Sequences were derived from non-naive T cells sorted from PBMCs, sampled on the day of vaccination. The CDR3 region is CSARDPGQGDHEQYF. Here the CDR3 DNA reads TGCAGTGCTAGAGACCCGGGACAGGGGGACCACGAGCAGTACTTC.